The clone carrying this TCR beta chain was seen at least ten times. Using RNA transcripts as the source, TCR beta CDR3 regions were amplified. The HTBI set primed first-round TCR CDR3 RT-PCR. TCRdb re-derived calls from the multiplex PCR reads in MiXCR, one entry per CDR3 protein. The table includes 620,000 or so distinct CDR3 sequences, 14% detected once. This sample stems from a study of T cells in Graves' hyperthyroidism and ophthalmopathy. On the basis of clinical symptoms, serum thyroxine and TRAb, thyroid ultrasound and orbital computed tomography, diagnoses were made. PBMCs were sourced from over 8.5 ml fresh peripheral blood. The length of the CDR3 is 15 residues. V was pared by 0 bases and J by 2 bases, with 9 bases between. Germline lookup yields CDR1 SGDLS and CDR2 YYNGEE.

This rearrangement joins TRBV9 to TRBJ2-1, with D unclear. This clonotype was sampled from a woman aged 45-60 years with Graves' ophthalmopathy. Input material: blood. CDR3 in amino acids: CASSVAHNPYNEQFF. CDR3 bases: TGTGCCAGCAGCGTAGCTCACAACCCCTACAATGAGCAGTTCTTC.